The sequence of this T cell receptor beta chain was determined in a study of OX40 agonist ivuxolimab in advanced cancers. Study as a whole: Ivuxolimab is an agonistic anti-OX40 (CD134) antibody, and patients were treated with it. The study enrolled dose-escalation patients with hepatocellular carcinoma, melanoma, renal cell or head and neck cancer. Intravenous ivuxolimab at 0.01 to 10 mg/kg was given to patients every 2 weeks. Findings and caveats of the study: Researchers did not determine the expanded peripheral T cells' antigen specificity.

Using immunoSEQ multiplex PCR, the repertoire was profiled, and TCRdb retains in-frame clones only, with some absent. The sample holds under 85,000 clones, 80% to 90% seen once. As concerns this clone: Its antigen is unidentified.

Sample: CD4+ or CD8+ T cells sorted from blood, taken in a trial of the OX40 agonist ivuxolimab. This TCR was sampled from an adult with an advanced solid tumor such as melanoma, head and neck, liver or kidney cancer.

The CDR3 spells CASSGGLGNQPQHF. CDR3 sequence (DNA): TGTGCCAGCAGTGGGGGGTTAGGCAATCAGCCCCAGCATTTT. This chain links TRBV6-1 with TRBJ1-5, with a weak D call TRBD1 (5 bases). With 4 bases removed from V and 2 bases from J, the gap between germline ends came to 9 bases. The V gene's germline CDR1 is MNHNS and CDR2 SASEGT. The CDR3 length is 14 residues.